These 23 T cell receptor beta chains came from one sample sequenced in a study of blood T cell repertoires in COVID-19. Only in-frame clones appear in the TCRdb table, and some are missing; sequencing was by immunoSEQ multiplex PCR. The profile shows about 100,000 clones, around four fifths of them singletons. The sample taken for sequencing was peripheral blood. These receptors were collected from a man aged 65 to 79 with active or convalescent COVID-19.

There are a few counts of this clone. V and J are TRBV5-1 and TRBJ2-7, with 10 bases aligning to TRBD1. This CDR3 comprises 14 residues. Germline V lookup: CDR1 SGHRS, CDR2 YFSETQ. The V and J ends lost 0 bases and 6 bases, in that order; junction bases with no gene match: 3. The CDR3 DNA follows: TGCGCCAGCAGCTTGGAAGGGACAGGGGTCGAGCAGTACTTC. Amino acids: CASSLEGTGVEQYF.

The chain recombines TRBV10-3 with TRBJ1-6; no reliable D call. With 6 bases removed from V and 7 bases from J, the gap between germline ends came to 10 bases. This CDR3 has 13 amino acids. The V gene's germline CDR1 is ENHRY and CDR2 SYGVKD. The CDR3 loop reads CAIRDTGNSPLHF. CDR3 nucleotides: TGTGCCATCAGAGACACTGGGAATTCACCCCTCCACTTT.

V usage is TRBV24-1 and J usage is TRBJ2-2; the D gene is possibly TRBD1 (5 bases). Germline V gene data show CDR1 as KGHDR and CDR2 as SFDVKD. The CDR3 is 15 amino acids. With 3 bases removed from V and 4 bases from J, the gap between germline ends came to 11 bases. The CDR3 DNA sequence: TGTGCCACCAGTGATAGGGCAGGGCGCACCGGGGAGCTGTTTTTT. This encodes CATSDRAGRTGELFF.

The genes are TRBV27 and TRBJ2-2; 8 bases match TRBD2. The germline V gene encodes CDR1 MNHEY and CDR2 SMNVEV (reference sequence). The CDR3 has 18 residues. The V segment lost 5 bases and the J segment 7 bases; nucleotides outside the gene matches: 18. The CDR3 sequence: CASSPTPRGGGYIGELFF. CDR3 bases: TGTGCCAGCAGTCCCACCCCACGTGGCGGGGGGTATATCGGGGAGCTGTTTTTT.

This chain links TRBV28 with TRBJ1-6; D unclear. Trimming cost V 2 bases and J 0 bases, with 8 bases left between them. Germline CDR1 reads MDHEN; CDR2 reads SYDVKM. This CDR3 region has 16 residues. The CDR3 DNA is TGTGCCAGCAGTTTACCGAGGGACTCCTATAATTCACCCCTCCACTTT. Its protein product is CASSLPRDSYNSPLHF.

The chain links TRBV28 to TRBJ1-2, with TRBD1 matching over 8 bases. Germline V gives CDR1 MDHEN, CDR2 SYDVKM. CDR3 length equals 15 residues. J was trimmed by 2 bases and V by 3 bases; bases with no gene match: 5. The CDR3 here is CASSLETGANYGYTF. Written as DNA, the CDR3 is TGTGCCAGCAGTTTGGAGACAGGGGCAAACTATGGCTACACCTTC.

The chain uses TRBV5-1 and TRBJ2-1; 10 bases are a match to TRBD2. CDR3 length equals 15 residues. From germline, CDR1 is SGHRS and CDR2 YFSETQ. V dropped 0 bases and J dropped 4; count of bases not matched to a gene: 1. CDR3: CASSLVAGGYNEQFF. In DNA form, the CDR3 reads TGCGCCAGCAGCTTGGTAGCGGGAGGTTACAATGAGCAGTTCTTC.

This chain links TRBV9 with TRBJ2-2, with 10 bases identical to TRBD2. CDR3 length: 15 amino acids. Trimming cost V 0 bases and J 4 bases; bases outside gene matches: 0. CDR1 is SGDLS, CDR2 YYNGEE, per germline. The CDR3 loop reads CASSVGLAGTGELFF. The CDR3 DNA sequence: TGTGCCAGCAGCGTAGGACTAGCGGGCACCGGGGAGCTGTTTTTT.

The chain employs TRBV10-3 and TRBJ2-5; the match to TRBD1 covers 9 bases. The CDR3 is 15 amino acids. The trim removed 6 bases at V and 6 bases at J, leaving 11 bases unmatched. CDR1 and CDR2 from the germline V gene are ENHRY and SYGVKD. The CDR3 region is CAISDRDRAGQTQYF. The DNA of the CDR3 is TGTGCCATCAGCGACAGGGACAGGGCGGGGCAGACCCAGTACTTC.

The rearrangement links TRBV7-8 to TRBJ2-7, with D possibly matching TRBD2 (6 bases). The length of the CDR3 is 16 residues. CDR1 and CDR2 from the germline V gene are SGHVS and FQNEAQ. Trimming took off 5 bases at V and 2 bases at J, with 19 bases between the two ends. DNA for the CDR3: TGTGCCAGCAGCCCCAGGCGGGCCGGAGGGACCTACGAGCAGTACTTC. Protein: CASSPRRAGGTYEQYF.

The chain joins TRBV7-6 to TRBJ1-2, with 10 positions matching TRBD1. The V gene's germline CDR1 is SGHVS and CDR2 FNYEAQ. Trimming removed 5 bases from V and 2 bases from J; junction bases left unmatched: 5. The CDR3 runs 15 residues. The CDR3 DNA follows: TGTGCCAGCAGCCCTACGACAGGGGGCAACTATGGCTACACCTTC. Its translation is CASSPTTGGNYGYTF.

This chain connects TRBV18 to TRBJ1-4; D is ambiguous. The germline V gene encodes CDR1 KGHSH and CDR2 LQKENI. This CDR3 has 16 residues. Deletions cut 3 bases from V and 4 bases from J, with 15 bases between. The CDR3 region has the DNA TGTGCCAGCTCACCGAGTCCCAGGCTCTATAATGAAAAACTGTTTTTT. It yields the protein CASSPSPRLYNEKLFF.

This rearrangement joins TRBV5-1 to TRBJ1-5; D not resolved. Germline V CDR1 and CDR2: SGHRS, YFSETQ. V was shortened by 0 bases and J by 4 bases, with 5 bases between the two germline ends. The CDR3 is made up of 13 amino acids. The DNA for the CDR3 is TGCGCCAGCAGCTTGGTTCGGAATCAGCCCCAGCATTTT. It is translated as CASSLVRNQPQHF.

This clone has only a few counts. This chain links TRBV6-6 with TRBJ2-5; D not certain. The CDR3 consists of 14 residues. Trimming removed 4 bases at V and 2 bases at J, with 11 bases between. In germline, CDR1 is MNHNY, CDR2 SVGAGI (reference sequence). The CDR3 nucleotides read TGTGCCAGCAGTTCAAGGAGACCTCAAGAGACCCAGTACTTC. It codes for CASSSRRPQETQYF.

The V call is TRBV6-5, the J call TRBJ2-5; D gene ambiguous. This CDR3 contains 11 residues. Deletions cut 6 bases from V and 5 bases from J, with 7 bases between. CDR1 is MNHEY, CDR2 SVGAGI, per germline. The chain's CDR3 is CASSDIETQYF. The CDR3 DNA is TGTGCCAGCAGCGACATCGAGACCCAGTACTTC.

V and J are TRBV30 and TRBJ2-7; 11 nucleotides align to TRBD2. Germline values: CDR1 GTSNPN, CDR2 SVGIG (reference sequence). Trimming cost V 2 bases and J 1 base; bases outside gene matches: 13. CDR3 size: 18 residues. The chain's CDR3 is CAWSTPGLAGGPSYEQYF. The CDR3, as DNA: TGTGCCTGGAGTACCCCAGGGCTAGCGGGAGGTCCATCCTACGAGCAGTACTTC.

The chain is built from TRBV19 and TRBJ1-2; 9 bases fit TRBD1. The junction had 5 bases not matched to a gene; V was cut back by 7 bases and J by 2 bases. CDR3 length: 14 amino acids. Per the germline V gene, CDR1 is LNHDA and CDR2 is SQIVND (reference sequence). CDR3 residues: CASTRTGVNYGYTF. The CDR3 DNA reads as TGTGCCAGTACCCGGACAGGGGTGAACTATGGCTACACCTTC.

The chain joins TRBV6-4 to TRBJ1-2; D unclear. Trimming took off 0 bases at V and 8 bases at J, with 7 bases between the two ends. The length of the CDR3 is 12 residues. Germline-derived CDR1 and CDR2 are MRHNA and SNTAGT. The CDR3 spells CASSDSAGGYTF. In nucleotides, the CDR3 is TGTGCCAGCAGTGACTCAGCGGGCGGCTACACCTTC.

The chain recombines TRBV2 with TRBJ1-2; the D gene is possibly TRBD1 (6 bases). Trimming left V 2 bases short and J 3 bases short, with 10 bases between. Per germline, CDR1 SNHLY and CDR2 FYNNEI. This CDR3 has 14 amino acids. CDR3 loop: CASSELRQDYGYTF. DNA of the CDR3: TGTGCCAGCAGTGAATTGCGACAGGACTATGGCTACACCTTC. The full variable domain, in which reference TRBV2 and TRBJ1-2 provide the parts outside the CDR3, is EPEVTQTPSHQVTQMGQEVILRCVPISNHLYFYWYRQILGQKVEFLVSFYNNEISEKSEIFDDQFSVERPDGSNFTLKIRSTKLEDSAMYFCASSELRQDYGYTFGSGTRLTVV.

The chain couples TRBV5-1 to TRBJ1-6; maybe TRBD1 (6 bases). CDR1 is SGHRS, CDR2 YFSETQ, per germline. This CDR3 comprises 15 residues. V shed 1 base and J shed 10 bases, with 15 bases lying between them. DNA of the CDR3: TGCGCCAGCAGCTTGTACGGGGGGCCTGAGTCACCCCTCCACTTT. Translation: CASSLYGGPESPLHF.

DNA of the CDR3: TGTGCCAGCAGTTTCCCGGGACAGTCCTATGGCTACACCTTC. Its translation: CASSFPGQSYGYTF. The chain joins TRBV28 to TRBJ1-2, with 7 bases lining up with TRBD1. CDR1 and CDR2 (germline): MDHEN, SYDVKM. With V trimmed by 3 bases and J by 4 bases, 5 bases remained unmatched. The CDR3 consists of 14 residues.

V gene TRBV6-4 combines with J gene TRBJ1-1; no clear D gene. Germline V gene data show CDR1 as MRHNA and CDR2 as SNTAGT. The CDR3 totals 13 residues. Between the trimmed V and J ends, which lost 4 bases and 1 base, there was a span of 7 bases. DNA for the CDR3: TGTGCCAGCAGTGTCTCGGCGAACACTGAAGCTTTCTTT. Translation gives CASSVSANTEAFF.

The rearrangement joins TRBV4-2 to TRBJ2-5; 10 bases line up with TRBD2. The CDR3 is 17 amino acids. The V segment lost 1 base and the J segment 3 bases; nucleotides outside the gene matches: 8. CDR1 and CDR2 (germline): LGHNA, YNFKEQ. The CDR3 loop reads CASSQGSGGAREETQYF. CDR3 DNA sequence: TGTGCCAGCAGCCAAGGGAGCGGGGGGGCAAGGGAAGAGACCCAGTACTTC.